The present TCR beta chain was sequenced within a study of cytomegalovirus exposure and HLA in healthy donors. For the study at large: Drawn from HLA-typed donors, 80 million to 100 million unique TCRs were held in an early data release.

With 1 base removed from V and 8 bases from J, the gap between germline ends came to 10 bases. CDR1 and CDR2 (germline): GTSNPN, SVGIG (reference sequence). This CDR3 has 12 residues. The PCR had 60 Vbeta and 13 Jbeta primers. Repertoires were generated with immunoSEQ multiplex PCR, while TCRdb's copy carries only in-frame clones and drops some. The table records 100,000 to 150,000 clones, roughly four fifths of them present only once. Concerning this clone itself: Its antigen is unknown.

Whole-study results and caveats: The classifier reportedly diagnosed cytomegalovirus status with high sensitivity and specificity. TCR beta chain V- and J-gene trimming was linked, in a later analysis, to a missense variant in DCLRE1C. Earlier findings revealed that most TCR beta V segments proved productive either about 87% or about 30% of the time.

The V and J genes are TRBV30 and TRBJ2-3, with D tentatively TRBD2 (5 bases). This receptor was identified in a woman between 45 and 60 years old in good health and CMV-seropositive. The sequencing sample was made of PBMCs. Here the CDR3 DNA reads TGTGCCTGGAGTGAGACTAAAGGTACGCAGTATTTT. It specifies CAWSETKGTQYF.